A selection of T cell receptor beta chains follows, all from one sample in a study of T cells in Graves' hyperthyroidism and ophthalmopathy. MiXCR, applied by TCRdb to the multiplex PCR reads, yields one record per CDR3 protein. The table shows around 350,000 distinct CDR3 sequences, with 15% to 19% occurring only once. The source material was blood. The receptor source for this set is a woman aged 18-29 years with Graves' hyperthyroidism that later progressed to Graves' ophthalmopathy. Each CDR3 is given with its conserved first and last residue. D genes are given only for firm matches. Clone size is shown for a subset of rows, as once, few, many or a class of expanded clone.

V gene,D gene,J gene,clone size,CDR3 protein,CDR3 DNA
TRBV5-6,NA,TRBJ2-3,NA,CASSSDSLSRTDTQYF,TGTGCCAGCAGCTCTGACAGCCTAAGTCGCACAGATACGCAGTATTTT
TRBV3-1,NA,TRBJ2-5,many,CASSVLARGETQYF,TGTGCCAGCAGCGTCCTAGCGAGAGGAGAGACCCAGTACTTC
TRBV28,NA,TRBJ2-7,few,CASSTDSGRAFNEQYF,TGTGCCAGCAGTACCGACTCGGGCAGGGCGTTTAACGAGCAGTACTTC
TRBV5-1,NA,TRBJ2-7,many,CASSLAGVSDEQYF,TGCGCCAGCAGCTTGGCGGGAGTAAGTGACGAGCAGTACTTC
TRBV12-3/TRBV12-4,TRBD2,TRBJ2-2,many,CASSSGTSGSIGELFF,TGTGCCAGCAGTTCAGGAACGAGCGGGAGCATCGGGGAGCTGTTTTTT
TRBV20-1,NA,TRBJ2-7,few,CSATTGPPNEQYF,TGCAGTGCCACCACGGGACCTCCCAACGAGCAGTACTTC
TRBV7-9,NA,TRBJ2-2,NA,CASSLRQSHTGELFF,TGTGCCAGCAGCTTAAGGCAGAGTCACACCGGGGAGCTGTTTTTT
TRBV12-5,NA,TRBJ2-7,many,CASGQSLDEQYF,TGTGCTAGTGGCCAATCGTTGGACGAGCAGTACTTC
TRBV12-3/TRBV12-4,NA,TRBJ1-6,many,CASSGAGSPLHF,TGTGCCAGCAGTGGGGCAGGTTCACCCCTCCACTTT
TRBV6-1,NA,TRBJ1-5,many,CATSLDSHNQPQHF,TGTGCCACCTCCCTGGACTCACATAATCAGCCCCAGCATTTT
TRBV4-3,TRBD1,TRBJ2-5,NA,CASSRRQGARVKTQYF,TGCGCCAGCAGCCGAAGACAGGGGGCGCGGGTTAAGACCCAGTACTTC
TRBV20-1,TRBD1,TRBJ1-5,NA,CSARGQGDRFSNQPQHF,TGCAGTGCTAGGGGACAGGGGGATCGTTTCAGCAATCAGCCCCAGCATTTT
TRBV29-1,TRBD2,TRBJ2-2,few,CSVAGTSVGELFF,TGCAGCGTTGCTGGGACTAGCGTGGGGGAGCTGTTTTTT
TRBV7-8,TRBD1,TRBJ2-7,many,CASSLLLTGASYEQYF,TGTGCCAGCAGCTTACTTCTGACAGGGGCATCCTACGAGCAGTACTTC
TRBV2,TRBD1,TRBJ1-2,NA,CANQGQRFNYGYTF,TGTGCCAACCAGGGACAGCGATTTAACTATGGCTACACCTTC
TRBV7-9,NA,TRBJ2-5,many,CASSLGGFSRQPGTQYF,TGTGCCAGCAGCTTAGGGGGCTTCAGCCGTCAGCCAGGGACCCAGTACTTC
TRBV20-1,NA,TRBJ2-7,many,CSARISSYEQYF,TGCAGTGCTCGTATCAGCTCCTACGAGCAGTACTTC
TRBV29-1,NA,TRBJ2-1,NA,CSVERVGGGTYNEQFF,TGCAGCGTTGAAAGGGTAGGTGGGGGAACCTACAATGAGCAGTTCTTC
TRBV7-2,TRBD2,TRBJ2-7,many,CASSLGSPQSGRAGEQYF,TGTGCCAGCAGCTTAGGCAGCCCACAGAGCGGGAGGGCGGGGGAGCAGTACTTC
TRBV6-5,NA,TRBJ2-4,few,CASSYSIGVAKNIQYF,TGTGCCAGCAGTTACTCGATAGGTGTAGCCAAAAACATTCAGTACTTC
TRBV7-8,NA,TRBJ2-7,many,CASSKEDHRDEQYF,TGTGCCAGCAGCAAGGAGGATCACAGGGACGAGCAGTACTTC
TRBV7-6,NA,TRBJ2-5,many,CASSSRLSPLETQYF,TGTGCCAGCAGCTCTCGACTATCCCCCTTGGAGACCCAGTACTTC
TRBV9,TRBD2,TRBJ2-1,few,CASSGPSSGAYNEQFF,TGTGCCAGCAGCGGACCGTCCAGCGGGGCTTACAATGAGCAGTTCTTC
TRBV4-1,NA,TRBJ1-4,once,CASSQDPGGTNEKLFF,TGTGCCAGCAGCCAAGATCCTGGGGGGACTAATGAAAAACTGTTTTTT
TRBV7-2,NA,TRBJ1-1,many,CASSLVGVTNTEAFF,TGTGCCAGCAGCTTAGTGGGGGTAACGAACACTGAAGCTTTCTTT
TRBV12-3/TRBV12-4,TRBD1,TRBJ2-1,many,CASSFDRGYNEQFF,TGTGCCAGCAGTTTTGACAGGGGTTACAATGAGCAGTTCTTC
TRBV27,TRBD1,TRBJ1-2,many,CASSLGQGDGYTF,TGTGCCAGCAGTTTAGGGCAGGGGGATGGCTACACCTTC
TRBV19,NA,TRBJ1-5,many,CASSFSNGDSKYSNQPQHF,TGTGCCAGTAGTTTCTCGAACGGCGACAGTAAGTATAGCAATCAGCCCCAGCATTTT
TRBV7-2,NA,TRBJ2-1,many,CASSTNVGRRGNEQFF,TGTGCCAGCAGCACCAACGTGGGGAGGAGGGGCAATGAGCAGTTCTTC
TRBV7-8,TRBD2,TRBJ2-7,many,CASRAGTSGSYEQYF,TGTGCCAGCAGAGCCGGGACTAGCGGGAGTTACGAGCAGTACTTC
TRBV27,TRBD2,TRBJ2-3,NA,CASSLWSSGPSTDTQYF,TGTGCCAGCAGTTTATGGTCTAGCGGGCCTAGCACAGATACGCAGTATTTT
TRBV20-1,TRBD1,TRBJ2-2,many,CSASSTGRNTGELFF,TGCAGTGCTAGTTCGACAGGGAGGAACACCGGGGAGCTGTTTTTT
TRBV3-1,TRBD1,TRBJ1-2,many,CASSQQLRQGIHNYGYTF,TGTGCCAGCAGCCAACAGCTGCGACAGGGGATTCATAACTATGGCTACACCTTC
TRBV13,NA,TRBJ1-2,few,CASSFEQGFGGGYTF,TGTGCCAGCAGCTTTGAGCAGGGCTTCGGGGGTGGCTACACCTTC
TRBV4-3,TRBD2,TRBJ2-7,NA,CASSQFSGLGIREQYF,TGCGCCAGCAGCCAATTTAGCGGGCTTGGGATAAGGGAGCAGTACTTC
TRBV6-1,TRBD2,TRBJ2-2,many,CASSPGLANTGELFF,TGTGCCAGCAGTCCGGGACTAGCGAACACCGGGGAGCTGTTTTTT
TRBV29-1,TRBD1,TRBJ1-2,NA,CSVGTTGGEDGYTF,TGCAGCGTTGGCACGACAGGGGGTGAGGATGGCTACACCTTC
TRBV2,NA,TRBJ2-3,many,CASSEPPATDTQYF,TGTGCCAGCAGTGAACCCCCCGCCACAGATACGCAGTATTTT
TRBV6-1,TRBD2,TRBJ2-2,few,CASSRLDGGTGELFF,TGTGCCAGCAGCCGACTAGACGGGGGGACCGGGGAGCTGTTTTTT
TRBV7-6,NA,TRBJ2-7,many,CASSGDYEQYF,TGTGCCAGCAGCGGAGACTACGAGCAGTACTTC
TRBV7-2,NA,TRBJ1-1,many,CASSAVLPEAFF,TGTGCCAGCAGCGCCGTTCTCCCCGAAGCTTTCTTT
TRBV19,NA,TRBJ1-1,many,CASAEWGVNTEAFF,TGTGCCAGTGCGGAGTGGGGGGTAAACACTGAAGCTTTCTTT
TRBV19,NA,TRBJ1-4,NA,CASTAGWSTNEKLFF,TGTGCCAGTACGGCAGGGTGGTCTACTAATGAAAAACTGTTTTTT
TRBV20-1,TRBD2,TRBJ2-7,many,CSARDPGAGGPYEQYF,TGCAGTGCTAGAGATCCGGGAGCGGGGGGCCCCTACGAGCAGTACTTC
TRBV4-2,NA,TRBJ2-5,NA,CASSPRVGGEETQYF,TGTGCCAGCAGCCCCCGGGTGGGGGGCGAAGAGACCCAGTACTTC
TRBV11-2,TRBD1,TRBJ2-7,many,CASSTDRGYEQYF,TGTGCCAGCAGCACGGACAGGGGCTACGAGCAGTACTTC
TRBV3-1,TRBD1,TRBJ2-7,many,CASSQVGQSYEQYF,TGTGCCAGCAGCCAGGTGGGACAGTCCTACGAGCAGTACTTC
TRBV7-8,NA,TRBJ2-3,NA,CASSQGHTDTQYF,TGTGCCAGCAGTCAAGGACACACAGATACGCAGTATTTT
TRBV9,TRBD1,TRBJ2-3,NA,CASSVEGQATDTQYF,TGTGCCAGCAGCGTGGAGGGACAGGCAACAGATACGCAGTATTTT
TRBV6-5,NA,TRBJ2-1,few,CASSYSGASSYNEQFF,TGTGCCAGCAGTTACTCGGGCGCAAGCTCCTACAATGAGCAGTTCTTC